A single sample gave rise to the 8 T cell receptor beta chains below, sequenced in a study of T cells after yellow fever vaccination. Each CDR3 protein is one row after TCRdb ran MiXCR on the 5' RACE reads. The table includes a few hundred thousand distinct CDR3 sequences, 7% to 9% detected once. The source was PBMCs, collected around 45 days after the first yellow fever vaccination. The receptors shown here come from a man between 18 and 35 years old who received the YFV17D yellow fever vaccine.

This clonotype was counted between two and nine times. The chain is built from TRBV6-4 and TRBJ2-1; 9 nucleotides align to TRBD2. The CDR3 sequence is 15 residues long. CDR1 is MRHNA and CDR2 is SNTAGT in the germline V gene. V gave up 6 bases and J gave up 4 bases; unmatched junction bases: 7. For the CDR3, the DNA is TGTGCCAGCAGCGAAAGCGGGGGGAGTTACAATGAGCAGTTCTTC. Residues: CASSESGGSYNEQFF.

This clonotype was seen at least ten times. V and J are TRBV9 and TRBJ2-5; D is possibly TRBD1 or TRBD2 (5 bases each). V was cut by 4 bases and J by 5 bases, with 12 bases left in between. Germline V gene data show CDR1 as SGDLS and CDR2 as YYNGEE. The CDR3 covers 13 residues. This CDR3 reads CASSPGAEETQYF. As DNA, the CDR3 is TGTGCCAGCAGCCCCGGGGCGGAGGAGACCCAGTACTTC.

A few counts support this clonotype. The V and J genes are TRBV7-9 and TRBJ2-7; D is undetermined. The CDR3 loop spans 15 amino acids. V shed 8 bases and J shed 2 bases, with 19 bases lying between them. Germline CDR1 is SEHNR and CDR2 is FQNEAQ (reference sequence). The DNA of the CDR3 is TGTGCCAGCCGCTCTTTCCCGTGGAATACCTACGAGCAGTACTTC. Translating gives CASRSFPWNTYEQYF.

The chain joins TRBV7-9 to TRBJ1-2; 7 nucleotides match TRBD1. CDR3 length: 15 amino acids. Per germline, CDR1 SEHNR and CDR2 FQNEAQ (reference sequence). V gave up 3 bases and J gave up 5 bases; unmatched junction bases: 9. This CDR3 is CASSFEGRGIYGYTF. CDR3 in DNA: TGTGCCAGCAGCTTCGAGGGCAGGGGGATTTATGGCTACACCTTC.

This clonotype was recorded at least ten times. V is TRBV5-1 and J is TRBJ2-7; D gene unclear. The CDR3 is 13 residues long. Germline V gives CDR1 SGHRS, CDR2 YFSETQ. The V end was cut by 0 bases, the J end by 1 base, with 5 bases between. In DNA form, the CDR3 reads TGCGCCAGCAGCTTGGTGGGGTCCTACGAGCAGTACTTC. This gives the protein CASSLVGSYEQYF.

This clonotype came up a few times. One end of the junction fails to match germline, which may point to a read error. The chain has TRBV5-6 and TRBJ2-1; D may be TRBD2 (5 bases). From germline, CDR1 is SGHDT and CDR2 YYEEEE. The CDR3 length is 14 residues. The CDR3 nucleotides read TGTGCCATCAGCCCCGGGGTACGGCACAATGAGCAGTTCTTC. This translates into CAISPGVRHNEQFF.

The chain combines TRBV4-3 with TRBJ2-5; D is uncertain. The CDR3 is 15 amino acids. Trimming stripped 0 bases from V and 3 bases from J, with 11 bases between. From germline, CDR1 is LGHNA and CDR2 YSLEER. The CDR3 spells CASSQDYNKKETQYF. The CDR3 nucleotides read TGCGCCAGCAGCCAAGATTATAATAAGAAAGAGACCCAGTACTTC.

This clonotype was recorded a few times. The CDR3 nucleotides are TGTGCCAGCAGTGAAGTGGGGGGGGGCTACAATGAGCAGTTCTTC. This translates into CASSEVGGGYNEQFF. The chain has TRBV6-1 and TRBJ2-1; 7 bases map to TRBD2. This CDR3 contains 15 residues. V gave up 1 base and J gave up 3 bases; unmatched junction bases: 3. Germline V gene data show CDR1 as MNHNS and CDR2 as SASEGT.